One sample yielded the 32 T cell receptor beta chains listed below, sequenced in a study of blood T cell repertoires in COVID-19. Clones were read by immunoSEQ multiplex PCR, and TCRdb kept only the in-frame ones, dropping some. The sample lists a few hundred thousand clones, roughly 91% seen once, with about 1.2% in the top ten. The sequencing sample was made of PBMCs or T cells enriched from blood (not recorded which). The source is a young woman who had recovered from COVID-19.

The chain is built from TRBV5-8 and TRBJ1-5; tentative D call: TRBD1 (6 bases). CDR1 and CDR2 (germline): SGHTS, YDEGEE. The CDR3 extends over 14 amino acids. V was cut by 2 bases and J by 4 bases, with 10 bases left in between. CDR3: CASSLGQRNQPQHF. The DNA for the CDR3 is TGTGCCAGCAGCTTAGGACAGCGAAATCAGCCCCAGCATTTT. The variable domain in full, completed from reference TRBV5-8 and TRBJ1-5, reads EAGVTQSPTHLIKTRGQQATLRCSPISGHTSVYWYQQALGLGLQFLLWYDEGEERNRGNFPPRFSGRQFPNYSSELNVNALELEDSALYLCASSLGQRNQPQHFGDGTRLSIL.

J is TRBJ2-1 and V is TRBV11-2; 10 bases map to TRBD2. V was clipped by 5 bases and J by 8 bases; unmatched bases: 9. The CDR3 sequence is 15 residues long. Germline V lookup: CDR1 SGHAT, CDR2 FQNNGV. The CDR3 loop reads CASSQAGGPIDEQFF. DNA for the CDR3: TGTGCCAGCAGCCAAGCGGGGGGGCCAATCGATGAGCAGTTCTTC.

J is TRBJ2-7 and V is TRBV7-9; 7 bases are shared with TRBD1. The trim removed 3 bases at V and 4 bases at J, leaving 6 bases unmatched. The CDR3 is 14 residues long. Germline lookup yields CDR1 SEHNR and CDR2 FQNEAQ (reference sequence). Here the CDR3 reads CASSFQGVFYEQYF. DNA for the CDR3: TGTGCCAGCAGCTTTCAGGGGGTGTTTTACGAGCAGTACTTC.

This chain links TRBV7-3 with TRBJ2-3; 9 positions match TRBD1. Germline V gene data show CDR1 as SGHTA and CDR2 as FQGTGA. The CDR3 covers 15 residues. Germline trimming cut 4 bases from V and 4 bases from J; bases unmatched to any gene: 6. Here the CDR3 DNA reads TGTGCCAGCAGCTCCACAGGGGGCAGAGCAGATACGCAGTATTTT. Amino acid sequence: CASSSTGGRADTQYF.

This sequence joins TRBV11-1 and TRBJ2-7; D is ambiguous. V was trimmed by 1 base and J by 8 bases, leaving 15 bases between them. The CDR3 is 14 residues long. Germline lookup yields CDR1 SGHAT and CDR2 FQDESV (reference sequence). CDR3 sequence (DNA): TGTGCCAGCAGCTTAGACAGTACCTCCCAGAAGCAGTACTTC. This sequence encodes CASSLDSTSQKQYF.

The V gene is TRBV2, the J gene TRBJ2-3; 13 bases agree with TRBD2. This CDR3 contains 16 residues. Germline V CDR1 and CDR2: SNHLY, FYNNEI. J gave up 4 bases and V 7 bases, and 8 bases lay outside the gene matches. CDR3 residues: CASTLQLAGGPDTQYF. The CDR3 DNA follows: TGTGCCAGCACCCTCCAACTAGCGGGGGGGCCAGATACGCAGTATTTT.

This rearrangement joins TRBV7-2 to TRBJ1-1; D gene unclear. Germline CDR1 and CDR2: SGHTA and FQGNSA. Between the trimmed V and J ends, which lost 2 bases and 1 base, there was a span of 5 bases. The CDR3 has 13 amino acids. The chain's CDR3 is CASSLTWNTEAFF. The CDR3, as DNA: TGTGCCAGCAGCTTAACATGGAACACTGAAGCTTTCTTT.

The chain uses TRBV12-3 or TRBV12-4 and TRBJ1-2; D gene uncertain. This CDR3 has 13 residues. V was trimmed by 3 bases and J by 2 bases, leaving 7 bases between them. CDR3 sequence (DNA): TGTGCCAGCAGTTTTGCAGTCAACTATGGCTACACCTTC. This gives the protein CASSFAVNYGYTF.

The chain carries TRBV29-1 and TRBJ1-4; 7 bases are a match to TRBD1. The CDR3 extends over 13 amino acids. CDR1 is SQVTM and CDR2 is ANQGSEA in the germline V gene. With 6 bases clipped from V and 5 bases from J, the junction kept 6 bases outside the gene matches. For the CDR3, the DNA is TGCAGCGTAGGGACAGTCCCCAATGAAAAACTGTTTTTT. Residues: CSVGTVPNEKLFF.

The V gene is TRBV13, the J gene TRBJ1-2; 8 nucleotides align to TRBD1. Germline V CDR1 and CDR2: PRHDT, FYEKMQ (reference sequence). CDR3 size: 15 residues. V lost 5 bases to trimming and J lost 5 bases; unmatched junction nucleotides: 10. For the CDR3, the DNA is TGTGCCAGCAGCCCCTCGGACAGGGCGGGGTATGGCTACACCTTC. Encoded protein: CASSPSDRAGYGYTF.

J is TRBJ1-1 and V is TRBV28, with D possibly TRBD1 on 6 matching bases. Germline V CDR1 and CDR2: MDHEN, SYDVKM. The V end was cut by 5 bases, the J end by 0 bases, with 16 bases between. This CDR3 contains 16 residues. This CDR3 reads CASSPGAGALNTEAFF. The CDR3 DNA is TGTGCCAGCAGTCCTGGGGCAGGGGCCCTGAACACTGAAGCTTTCTTT.

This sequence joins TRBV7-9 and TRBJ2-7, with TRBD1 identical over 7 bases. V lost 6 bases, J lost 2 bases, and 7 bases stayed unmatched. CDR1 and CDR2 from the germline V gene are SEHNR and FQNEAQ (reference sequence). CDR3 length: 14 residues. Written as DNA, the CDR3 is TGTGCCAGCAGTCTCACAGGGGTGGCCTACGAGCAGTACTTC. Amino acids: CASSLTGVAYEQYF. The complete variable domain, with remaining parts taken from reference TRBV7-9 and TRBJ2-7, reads DTGVSQNPRHKITKRGQNVTFRCDPISEHNRLYWYRQTLGQGPEFLTYFQNEAQLEKSRLLSDRFSAERPKGSFSTLEIQRTEQGDSAMYLCASSLTGVAYEQYFGPGTRLTVT.

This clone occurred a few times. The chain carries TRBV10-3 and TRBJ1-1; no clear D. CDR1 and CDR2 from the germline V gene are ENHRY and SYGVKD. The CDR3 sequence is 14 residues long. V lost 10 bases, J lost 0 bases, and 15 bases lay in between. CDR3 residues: CATTLESLNTEAFF. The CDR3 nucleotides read TGTGCCACCACACTGGAGTCCTTGAACACTGAAGCTTTCTTT.

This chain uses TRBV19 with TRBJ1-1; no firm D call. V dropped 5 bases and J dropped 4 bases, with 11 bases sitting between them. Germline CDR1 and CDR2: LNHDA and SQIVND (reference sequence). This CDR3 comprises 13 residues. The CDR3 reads CASSFLGGTEAFF. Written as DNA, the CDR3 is TGTGCCAGTAGTTTTTTGGGAGGCACTGAAGCTTTCTTT.

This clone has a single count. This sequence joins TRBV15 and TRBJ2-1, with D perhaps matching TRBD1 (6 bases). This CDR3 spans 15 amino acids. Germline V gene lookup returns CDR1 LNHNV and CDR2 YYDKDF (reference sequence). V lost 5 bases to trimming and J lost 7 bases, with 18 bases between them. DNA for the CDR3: TGTGCCACCAGCTCGAAGGGGCAGGGGCGGAATGAGCAGTTCTTC. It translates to CATSSKGQGRNEQFF.

CDR3 DNA: TGTGCCAGCATTCCGGGACAGGGGGCTCTGGAGACCCAGTACTTC. This codes for CASIPGQGALETQYF. The chain links TRBV2 to TRBJ2-5; 12 nucleotides match TRBD1. From germline, CDR1 is SNHLY and CDR2 FYNNEI. J was trimmed by 5 bases and V by 7 bases; bases with no gene match: 8. The CDR3 loop spans 15 amino acids.

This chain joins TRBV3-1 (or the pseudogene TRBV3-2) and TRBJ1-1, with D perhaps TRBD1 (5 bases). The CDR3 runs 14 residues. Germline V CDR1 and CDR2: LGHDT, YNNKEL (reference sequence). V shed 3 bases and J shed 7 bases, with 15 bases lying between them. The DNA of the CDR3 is TGTGCCAGCAGCCATAACGGGGGAGCTCTTGAAGCTTTCTTT. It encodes CASSHNGGALEAFF.

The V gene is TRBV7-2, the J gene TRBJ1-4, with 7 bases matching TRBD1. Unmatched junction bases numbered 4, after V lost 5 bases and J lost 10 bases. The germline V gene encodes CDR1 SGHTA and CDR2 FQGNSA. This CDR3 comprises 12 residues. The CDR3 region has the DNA TGTGCCAGCAGCGAAACAGGGGCAAAACTGTTTTTT. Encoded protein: CASSETGAKLFF.

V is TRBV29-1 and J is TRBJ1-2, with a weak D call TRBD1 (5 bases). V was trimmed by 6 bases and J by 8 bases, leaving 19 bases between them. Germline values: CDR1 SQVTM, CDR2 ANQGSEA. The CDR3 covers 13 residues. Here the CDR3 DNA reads TGCAGCGTCCCTTTGCAGGGATTCGGCGGCTACACCTTC. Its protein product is CSVPLQGFGGYTF.

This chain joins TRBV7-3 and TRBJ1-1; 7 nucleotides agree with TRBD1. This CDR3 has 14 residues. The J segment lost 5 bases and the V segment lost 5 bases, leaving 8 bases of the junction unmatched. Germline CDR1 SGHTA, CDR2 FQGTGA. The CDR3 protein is CASSTGVPGTEAFF. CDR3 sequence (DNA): TGTGCCAGCAGCACAGGGGTGCCGGGGACTGAAGCTTTCTTT.

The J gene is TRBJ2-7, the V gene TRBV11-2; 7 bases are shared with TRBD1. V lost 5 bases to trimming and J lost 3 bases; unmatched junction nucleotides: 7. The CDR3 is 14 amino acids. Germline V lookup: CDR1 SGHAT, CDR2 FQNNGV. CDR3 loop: CASSVTGAHYEQYF. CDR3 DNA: TGTGCCAGCAGCGTTACAGGGGCCCACTACGAGCAGTACTTC.

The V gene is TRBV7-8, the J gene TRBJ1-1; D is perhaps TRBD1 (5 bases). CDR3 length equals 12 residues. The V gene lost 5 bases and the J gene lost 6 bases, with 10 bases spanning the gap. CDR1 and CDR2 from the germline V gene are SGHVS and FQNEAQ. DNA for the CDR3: TGTGCCAGCAGCCCGGCGGGGGCTGAAGCTTTCTTT. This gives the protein CASSPAGAEAFF.

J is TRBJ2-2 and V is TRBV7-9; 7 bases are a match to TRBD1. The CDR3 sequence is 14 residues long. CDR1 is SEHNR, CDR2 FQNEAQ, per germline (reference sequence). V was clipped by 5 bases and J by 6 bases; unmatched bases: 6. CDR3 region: CASSHRDSPGELFF. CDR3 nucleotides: TGTGCCAGCAGCCACCGGGACAGTCCCGGGGAGCTGTTTTTT.

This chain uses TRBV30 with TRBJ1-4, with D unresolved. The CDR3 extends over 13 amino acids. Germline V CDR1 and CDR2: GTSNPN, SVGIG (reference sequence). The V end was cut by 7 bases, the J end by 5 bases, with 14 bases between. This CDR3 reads CAYSRYPNEKLFF. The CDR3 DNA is TGTGCCTACAGCCGCTACCCGAATGAAAAACTGTTTTTT.

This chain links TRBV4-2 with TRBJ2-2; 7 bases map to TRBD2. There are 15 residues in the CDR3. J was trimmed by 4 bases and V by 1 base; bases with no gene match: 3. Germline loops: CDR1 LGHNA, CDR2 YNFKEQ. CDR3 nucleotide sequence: TGTGCCAGCAGCCAAGCGAGCGGGGCCACCGGGGAGCTGTTTTTT. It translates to CASSQASGATGELFF.

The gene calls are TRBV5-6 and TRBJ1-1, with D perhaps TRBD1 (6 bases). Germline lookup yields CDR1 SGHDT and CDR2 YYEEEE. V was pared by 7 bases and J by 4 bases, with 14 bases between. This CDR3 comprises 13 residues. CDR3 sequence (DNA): TGTGCCAGCCTCACGAAAGGGGGCACTGAAGCTTTCTTT. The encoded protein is CASLTKGGTEAFF.

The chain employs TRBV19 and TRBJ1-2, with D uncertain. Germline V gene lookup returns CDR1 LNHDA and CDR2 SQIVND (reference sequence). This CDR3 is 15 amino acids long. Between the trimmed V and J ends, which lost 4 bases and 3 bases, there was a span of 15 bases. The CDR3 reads CASSTPEGGYYGYTF. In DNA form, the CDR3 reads TGTGCCAGTAGTACCCCGGAGGGTGGGTACTATGGCTACACCTTC.

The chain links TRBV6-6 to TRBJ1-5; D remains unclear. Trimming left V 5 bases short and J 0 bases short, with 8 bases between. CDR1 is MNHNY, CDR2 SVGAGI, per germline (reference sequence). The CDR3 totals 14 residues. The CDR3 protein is CASSRGGSNQPQHF. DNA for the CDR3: TGTGCCAGCAGTCGAGGAGGTAGCAATCAGCCCCAGCATTTT.

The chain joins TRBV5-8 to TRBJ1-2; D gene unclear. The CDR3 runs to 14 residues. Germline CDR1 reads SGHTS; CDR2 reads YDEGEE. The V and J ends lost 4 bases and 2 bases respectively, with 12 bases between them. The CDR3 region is CASSPGPLNYGYTF. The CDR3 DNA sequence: TGTGCCAGCAGCCCTGGCCCTTTGAACTATGGCTACACCTTC.

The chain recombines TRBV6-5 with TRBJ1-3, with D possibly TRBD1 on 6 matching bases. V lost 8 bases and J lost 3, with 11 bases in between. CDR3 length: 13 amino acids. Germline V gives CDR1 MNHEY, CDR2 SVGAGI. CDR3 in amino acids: CASAGEFGNTIYF. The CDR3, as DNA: TGTGCCAGCGCAGGGGAGTTTGGAAACACCATATATTTT.

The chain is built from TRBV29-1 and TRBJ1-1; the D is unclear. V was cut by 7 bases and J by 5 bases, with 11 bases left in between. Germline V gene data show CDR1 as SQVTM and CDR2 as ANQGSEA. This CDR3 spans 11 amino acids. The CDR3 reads CSASDITEAFF. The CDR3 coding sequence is TGCAGCGCCTCCGACATAACTGAAGCTTTCTTT.

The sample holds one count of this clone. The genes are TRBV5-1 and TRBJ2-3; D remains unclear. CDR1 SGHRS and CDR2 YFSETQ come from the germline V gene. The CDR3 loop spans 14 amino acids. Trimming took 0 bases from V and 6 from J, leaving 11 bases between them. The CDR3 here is CASSLDSGSDTQYF. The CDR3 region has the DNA TGCGCCAGCAGCTTGGATTCTGGCTCCGATACGCAGTATTTT.